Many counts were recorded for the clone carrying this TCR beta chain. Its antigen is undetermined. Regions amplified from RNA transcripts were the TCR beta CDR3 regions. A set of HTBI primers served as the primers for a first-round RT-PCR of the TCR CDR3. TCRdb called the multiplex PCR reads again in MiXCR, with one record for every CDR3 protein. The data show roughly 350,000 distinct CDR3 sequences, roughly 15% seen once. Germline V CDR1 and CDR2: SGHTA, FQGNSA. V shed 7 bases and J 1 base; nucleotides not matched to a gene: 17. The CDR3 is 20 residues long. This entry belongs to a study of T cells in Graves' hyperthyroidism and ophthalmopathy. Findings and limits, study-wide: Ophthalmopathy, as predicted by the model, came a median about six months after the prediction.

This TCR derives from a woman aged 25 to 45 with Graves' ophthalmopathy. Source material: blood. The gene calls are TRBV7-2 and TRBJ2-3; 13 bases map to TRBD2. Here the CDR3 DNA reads TGTGCCAGCACCCGGGAGACTAGCGGGGGGACCCGGGGGGGCACAGATACGCAGTATTTT. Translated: CASTRETSGGTRGGTDTQYF.